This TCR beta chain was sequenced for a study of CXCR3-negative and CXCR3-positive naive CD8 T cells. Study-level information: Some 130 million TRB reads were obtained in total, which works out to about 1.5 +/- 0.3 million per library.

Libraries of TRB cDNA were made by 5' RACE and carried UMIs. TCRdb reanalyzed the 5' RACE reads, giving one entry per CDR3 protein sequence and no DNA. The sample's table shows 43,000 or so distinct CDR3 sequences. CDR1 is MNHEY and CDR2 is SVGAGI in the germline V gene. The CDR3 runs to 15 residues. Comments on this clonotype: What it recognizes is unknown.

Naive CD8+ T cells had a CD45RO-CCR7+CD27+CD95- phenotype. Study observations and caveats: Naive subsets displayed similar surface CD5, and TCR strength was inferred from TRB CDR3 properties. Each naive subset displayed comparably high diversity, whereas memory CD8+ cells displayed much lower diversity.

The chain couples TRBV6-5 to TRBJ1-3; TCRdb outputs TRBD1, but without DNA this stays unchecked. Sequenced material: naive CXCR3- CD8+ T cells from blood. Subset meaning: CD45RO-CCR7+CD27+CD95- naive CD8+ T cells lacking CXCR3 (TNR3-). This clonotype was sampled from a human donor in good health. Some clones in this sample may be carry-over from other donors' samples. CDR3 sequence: CASSYSPGGRDTIYF.